This T cell receptor beta chain was sequenced in a study of blood T cell repertoires in COVID-19. Generated by immunoSEQ multiplex PCR, the TCRdb table keeps only in-frame clones and is missing some. Of roughly 380,000 clones listed, over 65% were seen once; the top ten hold 1.1%. Trimming pared 5 bases from V and 3 bases from J, leaving 17 bases between. In germline, CDR1 is MNHNY, CDR2 SVGAGI (reference sequence). The CDR3 sequence is 16 residues long. This TCR derives from a human donor with acute or convalescent COVID-19. The donor label of this sample is uncertain. The specimen sequenced was peripheral blood. The rearrangement uses TRBV6-6 and TRBJ1-5; D perhaps matches TRBD1 (6 bases). The CDR3 spells CASSKKGGGFNQPQHF. The CDR3, as DNA: TGTGCCAGCAGTAAAAAGGGGGGGGGATTCAATCAGCCCCAGCATTTT.